This is a list of T cell receptor beta chains from one sample in a study of cytomegalovirus exposure and HLA in healthy donors. TCRdb's copy holds only in-frame clones and misses some; the assay was immunoSEQ multiplex PCR. The table has fewer than 150,000 clones, approximately 77% seen once. Sequencing was performed on PBMCs. These TCRs come from a woman aged 50 to 65 in good health and CMV-seronegative. The CDR3 runs from the conserved cysteine through the conserved F or W. Fields, in order: V gene, J gene, D gene, clone size, CDR3 DNA, CDR3 protein. D genes are given only for firm matches. Clone sizes are given selectively: once, few, many, or a class where the clone is expanded.

v_call: TRBV4-1; j_call: TRBJ2-5; d_call: .; clone_size: .; cdr3_nt: TGCGCCAGCAGCCAAGCCAGGGGACGGCAAGAGACCCAGTACTTC; cdr3_aa: CASSQARGRQETQYF
v_call: TRBV2; j_call: TRBJ2-1; d_call: TRBD2; clone_size: once; cdr3_nt: TGTGCCAGCAGTCGACTAGCGCCCTACAATGAGCAGTTCTTC; cdr3_aa: CASSRLAPYNEQFF
v_call: TRBV4-2; j_call: TRBJ1-2; d_call: TRBD1; clone_size: few; cdr3_nt: TGTGCCAGCAGCCTCCGGGACAGGGGTAACTATGGCTACACCTTC; cdr3_aa: CASSLRDRGNYGYTF
v_call: TRBV6-1; j_call: TRBJ1-1; d_call: .; clone_size: once; cdr3_nt: TGTGCCAGCAGTGAAGCGCTTCAGGGTTGGAGCACTGAAGCTTTCTTT; cdr3_aa: CASSEALQGWSTEAFF
v_call: TRBV7-7; j_call: TRBJ2-1; d_call: .; clone_size: once; cdr3_nt: TGTGCTAGCAGCTTAGGATCGCGGAACGAGCAGTTCTTC; cdr3_aa: CASSLGSRNEQFF
v_call: TRBV4-1; j_call: TRBJ2-3; d_call: TRBD2; clone_size: few; cdr3_nt: TGCGCCAGCAGCCAAGATCGCGGGGGGGGCACAGATACGCAGTATTTT; cdr3_aa: CASSQDRGGGTDTQYF
v_call: TRBV19; j_call: TRBJ1-1; d_call: .; clone_size: once; cdr3_nt: TGTGCCAGTAGTACCGGCGGATACACTGAAGCTTTCTTT; cdr3_aa: CASSTGGYTEAFF
v_call: TRBV5-1; j_call: TRBJ2-1; d_call: TRBD2; clone_size: .; cdr3_nt: TGCGCCAGCAGCCTCTCTAGCGGGGGGGCCATTGAGCAGTTCTTC; cdr3_aa: CASSLSSGGAIEQFF
v_call: TRBV7-8; j_call: TRBJ2-1; d_call: .; clone_size: .; cdr3_nt: TGTGCCAGCAGCCTTAACAATGAGCAGTTCTTC; cdr3_aa: CASSLNNEQFF
v_call: TRBV19; j_call: TRBJ1-6; d_call: .; clone_size: .; cdr3_nt: TGTGCCAGCAGGGACGAGCGGGCCAATTCACCCCTCCACTTT; cdr3_aa: CASRDERANSPLHF
v_call: TRBV27; j_call: TRBJ1-5; d_call: .; clone_size: .; cdr3_nt: TGTGCCAGCAGTTTTGAAGGGGTCGGTCAGCCCCAGCATTTT; cdr3_aa: CASSFEGVGQPQHF
v_call: TRBV7-2; j_call: TRBJ2-3; d_call: .; clone_size: once; cdr3_nt: TGTGCCAGCACTCCTGCAGATACGCAGTATTTT; cdr3_aa: CASTPADTQYF
v_call: TRBV5-5; j_call: TRBJ2-6; d_call: TRBD2; clone_size: once; cdr3_nt: TGTGCCAGCAGCTCCCTCATTTTCGGGGGGGCCCAATCTGGGGCCAACGTCCTGACTTTC; cdr3_aa: CASSSLIFGGAQSGANVLTF
v_call: TRBV6-1; j_call: TRBJ2-2; d_call: TRBD2; clone_size: .; cdr3_nt: TGTGCCAGCAGCGGGGGGGCAGACACCGGGGAGCTGTTTTTT; cdr3_aa: CASSGGADTGELFF
v_call: TRBV2; j_call: TRBJ2-7; d_call: .; clone_size: .; cdr3_nt: TGTGCCAGCAGCAGGACAGTGAGCTCCTACGAGCAGTACTTC; cdr3_aa: CASSRTVSSYEQYF
v_call: TRBV7-2; j_call: TRBJ2-1; d_call: TRBD2; clone_size: .; cdr3_nt: TGTGCCAGCAGCTTAAAAGGGGGACTAGCGACGTGGGATGAGCAGTTCTTC; cdr3_aa: CASSLKGGLATWDEQFF
v_call: TRBV5-6; j_call: TRBJ2-3; d_call: TRBD2; clone_size: .; cdr3_nt: TGTGCCAGCAGCTATCCTAGCGGGGGGCCTATAGATACGCAGTATTTT; cdr3_aa: CASSYPSGGPIDTQYF
v_call: TRBV5-1; j_call: TRBJ2-5; d_call: .; clone_size: .; cdr3_nt: TGCGCCAGCAGCTTGCGTCAGGGACAAGAGACCCAGTACTTC; cdr3_aa: CASSLRQGQETQYF
v_call: TRBV27; j_call: TRBJ2-7; d_call: .; clone_size: .; cdr3_nt: TGTGCCAGCAGTCCCCGTGGGGGCGGCTACGAGCAGTACTTC; cdr3_aa: CASSPRGGGYEQYF
v_call: TRBV19; j_call: TRBJ1-5; d_call: .; clone_size: .; cdr3_nt: TGTGCCAGTAGTACGAAAAGGGAGGCAGGGTCTGGTATATCCCAGCATTTT; cdr3_aa: CASSTKREAGSGISQHF
v_call: TRBV7-2; j_call: TRBJ1-2; d_call: TRBD1; clone_size: .; cdr3_nt: TGTGCCAGCAGCTTAGGGACAGGGCGCGGCTACACCTTC; cdr3_aa: CASSLGTGRGYTF
v_call: TRBV28; j_call: TRBJ2-5; d_call: TRBD2; clone_size: .; cdr3_nt: TGTGCCAGCAGCGTACCGGGACTAGCGCTTGAGACCCAGTACTTC; cdr3_aa: CASSVPGLALETQYF
v_call: TRBV28; j_call: TRBJ1-1; d_call: .; clone_size: few; cdr3_nt: TGTGCCAGCAGTAGGAGGACAGTAATGAACACTGAAGCTTTCTTT; cdr3_aa: CASSRRTVMNTEAFF
v_call: TRBV14; j_call: TRBJ1-1; d_call: .; clone_size: .; cdr3_nt: TGTGCCAGCAGCCAAGGGTTTAACATGGCCACTGAAGCTTTCTTT; cdr3_aa: CASSQGFNMATEAFF
v_call: TRBV11-2; j_call: TRBJ1-1; d_call: .; clone_size: .; cdr3_nt: TGTGCCAGCAGCTTCTCCAGGCCAGAAGCTTTCTTT; cdr3_aa: CASSFSRPEAFF
v_call: TRBV29-1; j_call: TRBJ1-3; d_call: .; clone_size: .; cdr3_nt: TGCAGCGTTGCCCGGGATTCTACTGGAAACACCATATATTTT; cdr3_aa: CSVARDSTGNTIYF
v_call: TRBV28; j_call: TRBJ1-4; d_call: .; clone_size: .; cdr3_nt: TGTGCCAGCAGTTCGACAAGAGCAACTAATGAAAAACTGTTTTTT; cdr3_aa: CASSSTRATNEKLFF
v_call: TRBV11-2; j_call: TRBJ2-1; d_call: TRBD2; clone_size: .; cdr3_nt: TGTGCCAGCAGCTTAGCCTGGGGCGGCGGGAGATACAATGAGCAGTTCTTC; cdr3_aa: CASSLAWGGGRYNEQFF
v_call: TRBV5-6; j_call: TRBJ1-5; d_call: .; clone_size: .; cdr3_nt: TGTGCCAGCAGCTTGGGCTTGGGCAGGGGATTGAATCAGCCCCAGCATTTT; cdr3_aa: CASSLGLGRGLNQPQHF
v_call: TRBV4-2; j_call: TRBJ1-4; d_call: TRBD1; clone_size: .; cdr3_nt: TGTGCCAGCAGCCAAGGAATCCGACAGGGCGCTAATGAAAAACTGTTTTTT; cdr3_aa: CASSQGIRQGANEKLFF
v_call: TRBV9; j_call: TRBJ1-2; d_call: TRBD1; clone_size: .; cdr3_nt: TGTGCCAGCAGCGCATCTTATACTTACGACCGTCAGGGGGCGGATGATGGCTACACCTTC; cdr3_aa: CASSASYTYDRQGADDGYTF
v_call: TRBV6-4; j_call: TRBJ2-7; d_call: TRBD2; clone_size: .; cdr3_nt: TGTGCCAGCAGATTTCAAAGCGGGGGCCACTCCTACGAGCAGTACTTC; cdr3_aa: CASRFQSGGHSYEQYF
v_call: TRBV11-2; j_call: TRBJ2-2; d_call: .; clone_size: .; cdr3_nt: TGTGCCAGCAGCTATGACTTCGGGGAGCTGTTTTTT; cdr3_aa: CASSYDFGELFF
v_call: TRBV19; j_call: TRBJ1-6; d_call: .; clone_size: .; cdr3_nt: TGTGCCAGTAGTATTACGGGGAGCTCCTATAATTCACCCCTCCACTTT; cdr3_aa: CASSITGSSYNSPLHF
v_call: TRBV5-4; j_call: TRBJ2-4; d_call: TRBD2; clone_size: .; cdr3_nt: TGTGCCAGCAGCCAAGATCTTGAGACTAGCGGGGATGACATTCAGTACTTC; cdr3_aa: CASSQDLETSGDDIQYF
v_call: TRBV7-3; j_call: TRBJ2-3; d_call: TRBD2; clone_size: .; cdr3_nt: TGTGCCAGCAGCTTAGGATCTAGCGGGCGCACAGATACGCAGTATTTT; cdr3_aa: CASSLGSSGRTDTQYF
v_call: TRBV4-1; j_call: TRBJ1-2; d_call: TRBD1; clone_size: once; cdr3_nt: TGCGCCAGCAGCACCCGGACAGGAGGAAACTATGGCTACACCTTC; cdr3_aa: CASSTRTGGNYGYTF
v_call: TRBV7-9; j_call: TRBJ1-2; d_call: TRBD1; clone_size: .; cdr3_nt: TGTGCCAGCAGCCGGGGACAGAGTTATGGCTACACCTTC; cdr3_aa: CASSRGQSYGYTF
v_call: TRBV15; j_call: TRBJ1-5; d_call: TRBD1; clone_size: .; cdr3_nt: TGTGCCACCAGCAGAGCGACAGGGGGCCTGGATCAGCCCCAGCATTTT; cdr3_aa: CATSRATGGLDQPQHF
v_call: TRBV7-2; j_call: TRBJ2-7; d_call: TRBD1; clone_size: .; cdr3_nt: TGTGCCAGCAGCCTGAGGACAGGGGAGGTCGAGCAGTACTTC; cdr3_aa: CASSLRTGEVEQYF
v_call: TRBV19; j_call: TRBJ1-5; d_call: .; clone_size: .; cdr3_nt: TGTGCCAGTAGTATAGACGAGAGGCAGCCCCAGCATTTT; cdr3_aa: CASSIDERQPQHF
v_call: TRBV5-4; j_call: TRBJ2-1; d_call: TRBD1; clone_size: .; cdr3_nt: TGTGCCAGCAGCTTTGGGACAGGGGGGCTGGCTGAGCAGTTCTTC; cdr3_aa: CASSFGTGGLAEQFF
v_call: TRBV12-5; j_call: TRBJ1-3; d_call: .; clone_size: .; cdr3_nt: TGTGCTAGTGGTTTGGGGCCCAACTCTGGAAACACCATATATTTT; cdr3_aa: CASGLGPNSGNTIYF
v_call: TRBV11-2; j_call: TRBJ2-2; d_call: TRBD1; clone_size: .; cdr3_nt: TGTGCCAGCAGCCTTACCGTCCCGGGACAGGGGACCGGGGAGCTGTTTTTT; cdr3_aa: CASSLTVPGQGTGELFF
v_call: TRBV5-4; j_call: TRBJ2-1; d_call: .; clone_size: .; cdr3_nt: TGTGCCAGCAGCTTGCCATACAATGAGCAGTTCTTC; cdr3_aa: CASSLPYNEQFF
v_call: TRBV4-2; j_call: TRBJ1-4; d_call: .; clone_size: once; cdr3_nt: TGTGCCAGCAGCCAAGTCAGGGCAACTAATGAAAAACTGTTTTTT; cdr3_aa: CASSQVRATNEKLFF
v_call: TRBV2; j_call: TRBJ1-5; d_call: TRBD1; clone_size: .; cdr3_nt: TGTGCCAGCAGGGGACAGGATCAGCCCCAGCATTTT; cdr3_aa: CASRGQDQPQHF
v_call: TRBV29-1; j_call: TRBJ1-2; d_call: .; clone_size: .; cdr3_nt: TGCAGCGCCCGACAGAACAACTATGGCTACACCTTC; cdr3_aa: CSARQNNYGYTF
v_call: TRBV30; j_call: TRBJ2-3; d_call: TRBD2; clone_size: few; cdr3_nt: TGTGCCTGGAGTGCACAAGCGGGGGGGATCACAGATACGCAGTATTTT; cdr3_aa: CAWSAQAGGITDTQYF
v_call: TRBV30; j_call: TRBJ1-1; d_call: TRBD1; clone_size: few; cdr3_nt: TGTGCCTGGGACAGGGGACTGAACACTGAAGCTTTCTTT; cdr3_aa: CAWDRGLNTEAFF